This note documents a single TCR beta chain sequence. Its antigen is as yet unknown. This sample is part of a study of cytomegalovirus exposure and HLA in healthy donors. Points from the study as a whole: Across HLA loci, a later analysis found differing TCR association rates, with DRB1 most and HLA-C fewest. Analysis was carried out at a later point, and it linked a missense DCLRE1C variant to TCR beta V- and J-gene trimming. TCR beta chains numbering approximately 150 were designated cytomegalovirus-associated.

From germline, CDR1 is MNHEY and CDR2 SMNVEV (reference sequence). The CDR3 runs 12 residues. V gave up 4 bases and J gave up 6 bases, with 6 bases separating them. PCR primers comprised 60 Vbeta and 13 Jbeta primers. The method was immunoSEQ multiplex PCR; TCRdb's version includes in-frame clones alone and lacks a portion of them. The sample carries roughly 190,000 clones, roughly 80% recorded once. The rearrangement links TRBV27 to TRBJ2-2; perhaps TRBD1 as D (6 bases). Material for sequencing was PBMCs. This receptor was identified in a woman younger than 45 in good health and CMV-seropositive. The DNA of the CDR3 is TGTGCCAGCAGTTACAGGGCCGGGGAGCTGTTTTTT. Its protein is CASSYRAGELFF.